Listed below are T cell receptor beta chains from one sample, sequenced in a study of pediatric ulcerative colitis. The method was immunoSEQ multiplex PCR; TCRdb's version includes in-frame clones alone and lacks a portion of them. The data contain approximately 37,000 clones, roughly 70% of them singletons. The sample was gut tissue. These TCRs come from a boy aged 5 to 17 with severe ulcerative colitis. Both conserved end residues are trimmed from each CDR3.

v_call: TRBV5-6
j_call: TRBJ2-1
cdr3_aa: ASSPRTGIGYNEQF

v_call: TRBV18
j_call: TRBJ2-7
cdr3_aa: ASSPSGQVVEQY

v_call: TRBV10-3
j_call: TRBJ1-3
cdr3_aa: AISKWTGHSGNTIY

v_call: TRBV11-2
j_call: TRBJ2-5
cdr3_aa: ASSIATSQETQY

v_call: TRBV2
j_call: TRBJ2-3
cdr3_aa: ASSPDRGTDTQY

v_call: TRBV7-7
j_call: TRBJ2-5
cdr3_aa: ASSLDPSGGSETQY

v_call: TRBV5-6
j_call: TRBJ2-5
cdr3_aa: ASSLGPSQETQY

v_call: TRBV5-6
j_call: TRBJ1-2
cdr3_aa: ASSGGGEYGYT

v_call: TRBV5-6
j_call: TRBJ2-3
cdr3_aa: ASSVRLVGGTDTQY

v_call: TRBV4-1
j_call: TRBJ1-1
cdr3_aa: ASSQVYVGRRNTEAF

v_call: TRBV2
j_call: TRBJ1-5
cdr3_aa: ASSISGGWEH

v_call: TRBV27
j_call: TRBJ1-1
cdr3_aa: ASSLAMTGLSTEAF

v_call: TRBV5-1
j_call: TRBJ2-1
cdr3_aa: ASSMMTSGDYNEQF

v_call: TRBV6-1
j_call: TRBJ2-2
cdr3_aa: ASMGQNTGELF

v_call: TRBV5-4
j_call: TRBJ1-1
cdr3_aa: ASSLSVGGAF

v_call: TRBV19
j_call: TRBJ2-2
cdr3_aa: ASSIRENTGELF

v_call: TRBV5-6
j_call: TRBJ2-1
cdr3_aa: ASNLKVGGNEQF

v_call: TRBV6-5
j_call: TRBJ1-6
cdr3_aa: ASRTGTDYSPLH

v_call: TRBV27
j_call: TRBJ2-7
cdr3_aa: ASRGQGADEQY

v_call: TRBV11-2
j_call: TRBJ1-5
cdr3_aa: ASSSGTEIVQPQH

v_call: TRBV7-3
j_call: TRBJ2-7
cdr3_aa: ASSPGTGKGPYEQY

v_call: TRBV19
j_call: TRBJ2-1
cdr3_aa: ASSMRWTDLYNEQF

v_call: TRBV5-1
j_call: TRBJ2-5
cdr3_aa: ASSGGWGDQETQY

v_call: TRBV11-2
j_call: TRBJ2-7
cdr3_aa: ASSVGDPYEQY

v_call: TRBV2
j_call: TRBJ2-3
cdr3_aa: ASNSGTSTDTQY

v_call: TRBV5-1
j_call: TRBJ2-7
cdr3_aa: ASSLSPVGGAQGGEQY

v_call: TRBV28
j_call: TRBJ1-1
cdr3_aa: ASHATRNTEAF

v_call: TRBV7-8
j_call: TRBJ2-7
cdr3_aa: ASSLLGTGSYEQY

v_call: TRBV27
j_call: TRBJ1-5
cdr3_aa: ASSYRTGDSNQPQH

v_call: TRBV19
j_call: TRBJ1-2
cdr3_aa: ASSIGATGSWENYGYT

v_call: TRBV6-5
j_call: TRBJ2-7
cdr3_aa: ASSYSRGSYEQY

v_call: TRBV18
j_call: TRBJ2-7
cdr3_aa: ASSPFFTGDAYEQY

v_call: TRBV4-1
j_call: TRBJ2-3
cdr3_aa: ASSQDKGGGLNTQY

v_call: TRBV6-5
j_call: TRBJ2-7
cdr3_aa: ASSYVGEQY

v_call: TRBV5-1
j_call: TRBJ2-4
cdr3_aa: ASSSTGKTKNIQY

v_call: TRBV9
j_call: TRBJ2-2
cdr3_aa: ASSPSGGKTGELF

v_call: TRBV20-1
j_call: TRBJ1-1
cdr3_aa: SARQNTEAF

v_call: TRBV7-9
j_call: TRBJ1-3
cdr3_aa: ASSLGTPVSGNTIY

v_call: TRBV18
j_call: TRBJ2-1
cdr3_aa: ASSPAGQVQF

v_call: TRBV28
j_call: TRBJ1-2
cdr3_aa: ASSSGQGLYGYT

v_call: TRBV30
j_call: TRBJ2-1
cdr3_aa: AWSGGHNEQF

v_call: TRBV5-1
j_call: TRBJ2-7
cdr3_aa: ASSTGTGVYEQY

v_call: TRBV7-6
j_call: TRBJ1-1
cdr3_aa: ASSSSTEAF

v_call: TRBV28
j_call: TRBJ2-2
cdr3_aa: ASTLQGGELF

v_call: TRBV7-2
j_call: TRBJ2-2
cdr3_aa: ASSLLRFSGELF

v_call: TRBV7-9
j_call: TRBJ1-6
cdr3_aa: ASSSLGEGSNSPLH

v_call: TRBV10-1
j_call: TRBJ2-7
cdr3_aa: ASRKRGHEQY

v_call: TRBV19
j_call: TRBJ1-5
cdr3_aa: ASSAQFVGRAQPQH

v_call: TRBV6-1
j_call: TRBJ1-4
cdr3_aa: ASRPTGAINEKLF

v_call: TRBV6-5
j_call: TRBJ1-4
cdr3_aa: ASSYSKWEPWGLF

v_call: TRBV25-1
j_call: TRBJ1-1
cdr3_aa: ASSEYGGDTEAF

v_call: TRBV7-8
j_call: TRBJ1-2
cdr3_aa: ASSSHDSNYGYT

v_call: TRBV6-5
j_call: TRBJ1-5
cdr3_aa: ASSWDHNQPQH

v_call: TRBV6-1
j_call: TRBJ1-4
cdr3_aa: ASSEAYGQTNEKLF

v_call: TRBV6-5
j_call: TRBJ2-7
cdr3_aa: ASSWSEGPYEQY

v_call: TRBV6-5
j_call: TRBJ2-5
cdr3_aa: ASSVGRAETQY

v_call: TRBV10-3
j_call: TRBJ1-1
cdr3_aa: AISGFSNTEAF

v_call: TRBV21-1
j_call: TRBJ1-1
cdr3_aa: ASSKPEGRPNTEAF

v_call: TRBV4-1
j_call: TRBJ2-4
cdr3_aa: ASSQGVGQGANIQY